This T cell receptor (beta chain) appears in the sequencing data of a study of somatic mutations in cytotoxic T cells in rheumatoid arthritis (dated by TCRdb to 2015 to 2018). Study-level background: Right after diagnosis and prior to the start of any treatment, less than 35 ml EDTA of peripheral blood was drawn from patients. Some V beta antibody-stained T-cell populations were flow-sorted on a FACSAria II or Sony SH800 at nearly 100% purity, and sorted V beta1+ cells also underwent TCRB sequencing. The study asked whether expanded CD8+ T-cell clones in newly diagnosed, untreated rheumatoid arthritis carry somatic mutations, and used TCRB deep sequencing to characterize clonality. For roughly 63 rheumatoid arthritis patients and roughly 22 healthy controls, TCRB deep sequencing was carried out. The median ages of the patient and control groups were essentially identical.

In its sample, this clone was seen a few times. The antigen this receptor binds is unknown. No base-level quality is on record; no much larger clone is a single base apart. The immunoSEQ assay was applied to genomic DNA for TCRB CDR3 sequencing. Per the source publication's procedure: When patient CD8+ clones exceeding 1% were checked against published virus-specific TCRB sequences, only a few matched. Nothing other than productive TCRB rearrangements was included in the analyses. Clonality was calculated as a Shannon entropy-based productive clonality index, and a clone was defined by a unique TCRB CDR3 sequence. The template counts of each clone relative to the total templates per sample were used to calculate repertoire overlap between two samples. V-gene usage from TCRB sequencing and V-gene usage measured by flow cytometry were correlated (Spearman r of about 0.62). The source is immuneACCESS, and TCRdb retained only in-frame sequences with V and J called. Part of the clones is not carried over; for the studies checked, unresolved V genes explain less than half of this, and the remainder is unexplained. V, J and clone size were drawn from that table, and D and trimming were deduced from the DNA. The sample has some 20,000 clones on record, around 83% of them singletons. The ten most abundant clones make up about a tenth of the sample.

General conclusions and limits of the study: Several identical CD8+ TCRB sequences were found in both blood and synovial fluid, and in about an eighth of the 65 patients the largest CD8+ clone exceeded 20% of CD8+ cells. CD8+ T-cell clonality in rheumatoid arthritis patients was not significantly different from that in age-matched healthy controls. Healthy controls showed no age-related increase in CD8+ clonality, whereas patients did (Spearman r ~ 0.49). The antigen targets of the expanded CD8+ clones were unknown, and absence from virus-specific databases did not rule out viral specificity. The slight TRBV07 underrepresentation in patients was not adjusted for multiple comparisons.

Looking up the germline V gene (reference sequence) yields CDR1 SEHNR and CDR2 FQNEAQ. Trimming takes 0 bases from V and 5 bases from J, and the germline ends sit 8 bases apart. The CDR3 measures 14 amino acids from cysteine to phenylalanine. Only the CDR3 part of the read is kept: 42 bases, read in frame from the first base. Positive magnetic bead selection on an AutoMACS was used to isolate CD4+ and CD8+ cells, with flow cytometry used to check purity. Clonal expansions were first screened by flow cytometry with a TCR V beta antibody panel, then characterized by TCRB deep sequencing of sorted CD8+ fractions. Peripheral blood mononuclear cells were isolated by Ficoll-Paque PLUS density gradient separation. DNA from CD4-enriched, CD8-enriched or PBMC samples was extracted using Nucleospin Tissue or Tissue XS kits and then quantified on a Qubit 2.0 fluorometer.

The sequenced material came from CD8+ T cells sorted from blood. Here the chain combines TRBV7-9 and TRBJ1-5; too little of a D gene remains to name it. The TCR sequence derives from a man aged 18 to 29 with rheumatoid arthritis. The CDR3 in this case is CASSLAYGDQPQHF. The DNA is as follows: TGTGCCAGCAGCTTAGCGTATGGGGATCAGCCCCAGCATTTT. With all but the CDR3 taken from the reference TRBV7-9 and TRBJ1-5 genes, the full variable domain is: DTGVSQNPRHKITKRGQNVTFRCDPISEHNRLYWYRQTLGQGPEFLTYFQNEAQLEKSRLLSDRFSAERPKGSFSTLEIQRTEQGDSAMYLCASSLAYGDQPQHFGDGTRLSIL.